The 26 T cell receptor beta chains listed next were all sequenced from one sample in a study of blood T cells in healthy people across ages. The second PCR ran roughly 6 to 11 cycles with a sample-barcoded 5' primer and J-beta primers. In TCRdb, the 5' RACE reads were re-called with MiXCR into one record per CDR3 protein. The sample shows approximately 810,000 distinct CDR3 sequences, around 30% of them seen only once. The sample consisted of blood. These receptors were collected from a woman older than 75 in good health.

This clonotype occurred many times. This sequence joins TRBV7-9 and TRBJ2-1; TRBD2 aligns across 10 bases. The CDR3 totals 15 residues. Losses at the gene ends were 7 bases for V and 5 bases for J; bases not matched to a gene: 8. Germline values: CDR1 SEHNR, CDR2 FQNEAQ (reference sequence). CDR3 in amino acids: CASTSTSGANNEQFF. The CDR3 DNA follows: TGTGCCAGCACCTCCACTAGCGGGGCGAACAATGAGCAGTTCTTC.

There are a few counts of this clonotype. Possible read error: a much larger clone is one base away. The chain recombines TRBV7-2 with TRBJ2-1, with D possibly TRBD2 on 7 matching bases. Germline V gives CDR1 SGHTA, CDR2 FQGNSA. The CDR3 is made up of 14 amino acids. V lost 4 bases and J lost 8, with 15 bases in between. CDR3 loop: CASSSQGRGYEQFF. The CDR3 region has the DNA TGTGCCAGCAGCTCTCAGGGGAGGGGCTATGAGCAGTTCTTC.

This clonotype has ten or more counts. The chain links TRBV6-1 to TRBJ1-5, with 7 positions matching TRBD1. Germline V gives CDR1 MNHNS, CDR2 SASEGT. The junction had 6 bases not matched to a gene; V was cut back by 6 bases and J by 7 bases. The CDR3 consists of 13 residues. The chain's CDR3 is CASSRTGQQPQHF. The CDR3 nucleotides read TGTGCCAGCAGCCGAACGGGACAGCAGCCCCAGCATTTT.

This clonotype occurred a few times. The CDR3 here is CASSLVVVLGGTYNEQFF. The CDR3 nucleotides read TGTGCCAGCAGCTTAGTCGTTGTTTTGGGGGGGACCTACAATGAGCAGTTCTTC. The chain links TRBV7-9 to TRBJ2-1; 7 bases map to TRBD2. Trimming took 1 base from V and 2 from J; bases not matched to a gene: 11. This CDR3 spans 18 amino acids. CDR1 and CDR2 from the germline V gene are SEHNR and FQNEAQ (reference sequence).

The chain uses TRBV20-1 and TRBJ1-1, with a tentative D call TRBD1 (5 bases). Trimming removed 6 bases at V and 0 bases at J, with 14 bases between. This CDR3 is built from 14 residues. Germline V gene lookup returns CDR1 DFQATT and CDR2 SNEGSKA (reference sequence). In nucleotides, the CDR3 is TGCAGTGCCCCGAAGGGGACCATGAACACTGAAGCTTTCTTT. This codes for CSAPKGTMNTEAFF.

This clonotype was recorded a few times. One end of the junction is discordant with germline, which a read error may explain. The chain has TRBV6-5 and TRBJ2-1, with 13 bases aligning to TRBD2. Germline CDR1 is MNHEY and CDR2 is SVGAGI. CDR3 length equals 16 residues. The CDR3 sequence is CASSYWTSGGKNEQFF. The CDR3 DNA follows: TGTGCCAGCAGCTACTGGACTAGCGGGGGTAAAAATGAGCAGTTCTTC.

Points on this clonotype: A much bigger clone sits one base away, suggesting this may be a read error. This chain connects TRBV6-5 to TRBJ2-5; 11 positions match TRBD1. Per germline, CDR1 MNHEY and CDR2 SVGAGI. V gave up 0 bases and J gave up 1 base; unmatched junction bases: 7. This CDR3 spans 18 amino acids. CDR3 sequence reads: CASSYSVGGTGGQETQYF. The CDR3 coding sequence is TGTGCCAGCAGTTACTCGGTAGGCGGGACAGGGGGCCAAGAGACCCAGTACTTC.

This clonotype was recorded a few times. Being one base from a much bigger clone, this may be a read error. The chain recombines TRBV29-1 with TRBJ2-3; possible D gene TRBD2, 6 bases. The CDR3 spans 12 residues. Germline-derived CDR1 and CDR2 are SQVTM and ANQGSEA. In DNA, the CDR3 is TGCAGCATTGATACCGCGGGGGATACGCAGTATTTT. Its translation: CSIDTAGDTQYF.

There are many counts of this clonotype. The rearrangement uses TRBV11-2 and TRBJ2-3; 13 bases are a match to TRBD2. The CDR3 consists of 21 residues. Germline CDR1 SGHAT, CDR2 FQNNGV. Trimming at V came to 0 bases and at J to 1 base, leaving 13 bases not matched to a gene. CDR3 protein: CASSLEFGLAGARGGTDTQYF. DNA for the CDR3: TGTGCCAGCAGCTTAGAGTTTGGACTAGCGGGGGCCAGAGGTGGCACAGATACGCAGTATTTT.

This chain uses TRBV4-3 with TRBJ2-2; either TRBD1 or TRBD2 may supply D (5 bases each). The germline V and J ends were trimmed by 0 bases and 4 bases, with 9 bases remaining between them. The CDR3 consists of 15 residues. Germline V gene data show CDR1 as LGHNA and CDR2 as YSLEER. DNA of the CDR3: TGCGCCAGCAGCCAAGAGTTCGGGGCCACCGGGGAGCTGTTTTTT. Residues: CASSQEFGATGELFF.

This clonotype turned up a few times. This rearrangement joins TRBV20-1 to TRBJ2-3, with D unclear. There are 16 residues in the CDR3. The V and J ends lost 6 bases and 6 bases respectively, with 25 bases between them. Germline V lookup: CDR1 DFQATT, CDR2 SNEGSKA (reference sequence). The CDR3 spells CSANPPPASFGDTQYF. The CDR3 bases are TGCAGTGCCAACCCTCCACCGGCGAGTTTTGGCGATACGCAGTATTTT.

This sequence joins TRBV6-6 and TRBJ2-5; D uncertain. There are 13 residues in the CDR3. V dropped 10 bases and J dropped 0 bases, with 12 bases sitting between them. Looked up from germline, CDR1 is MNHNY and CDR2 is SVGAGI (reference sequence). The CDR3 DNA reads TGTGCCACCCTAGGACCGTACCAAGAGACCCAGTACTTC. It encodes CATLGPYQETQYF.

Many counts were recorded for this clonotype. The CDR3 loop reads CATSRGGRNEQFF. As DNA, the CDR3 is TGTGCCACCAGCCGGGGGGGCAGGAATGAGCAGTTCTTC. The rearrangement joins TRBV15 to TRBJ2-1; 8 bases align to TRBD2. V dropped 5 bases and J dropped 7; count of bases not matched to a gene: 4. Germline V gene lookup returns CDR1 LNHNV and CDR2 YYDKDF (reference sequence). This CDR3 region has 13 residues.

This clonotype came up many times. The CDR3 DNA is TGTGCCAGCAGCTTATCCCTTCGGCAGTTCTTC. Its protein product is CASSLSLRQFF. This chain connects TRBV11-1 to TRBJ2-1, with D hard to call. Trimming took off 2 bases at V and 12 bases at J, with 8 bases between the two ends. Germline V lookup: CDR1 SGHAT, CDR2 FQDESV (reference sequence). The CDR3 has 11 amino acids.

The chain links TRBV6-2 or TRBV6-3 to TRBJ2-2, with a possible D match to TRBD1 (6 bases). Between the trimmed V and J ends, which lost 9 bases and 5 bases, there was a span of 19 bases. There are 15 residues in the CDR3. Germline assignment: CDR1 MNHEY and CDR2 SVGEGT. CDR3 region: CASSKRQGPTGELFF. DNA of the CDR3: TGTGCCAGTTCCAAGCGCCAGGGGCCTACCGGGGAGCTGTTTTTT.

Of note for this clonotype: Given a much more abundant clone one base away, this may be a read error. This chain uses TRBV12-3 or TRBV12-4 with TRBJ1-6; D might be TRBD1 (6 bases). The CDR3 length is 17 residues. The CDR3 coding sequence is TGTGCCAGCAGTGATCCCAAACAGGGAATCTATTCTTCACTCCTCCACTTT. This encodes CASSDPKQGIYSSLLHF.

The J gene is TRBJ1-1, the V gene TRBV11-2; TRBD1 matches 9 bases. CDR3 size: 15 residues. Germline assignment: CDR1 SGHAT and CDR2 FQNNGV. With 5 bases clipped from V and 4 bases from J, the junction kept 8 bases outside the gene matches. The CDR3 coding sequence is TGTGCCAGCAGCCCGGGGGACAGGGTTGGCACTGAAGCTTTCTTT. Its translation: CASSPGDRVGTEAFF.

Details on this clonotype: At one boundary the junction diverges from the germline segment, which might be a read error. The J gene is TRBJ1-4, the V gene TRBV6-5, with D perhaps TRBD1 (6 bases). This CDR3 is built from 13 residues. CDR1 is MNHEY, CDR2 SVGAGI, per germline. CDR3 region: CASRRTANEKRFF. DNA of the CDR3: TGTGCCAGCAGAAGGACAGCGAATGAAAAACGGTTTTTT.

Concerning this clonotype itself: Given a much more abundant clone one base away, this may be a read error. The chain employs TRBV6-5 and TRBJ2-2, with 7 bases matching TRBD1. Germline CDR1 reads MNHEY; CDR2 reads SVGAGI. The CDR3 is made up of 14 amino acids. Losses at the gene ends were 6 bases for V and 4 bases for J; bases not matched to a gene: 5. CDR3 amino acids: CASRPTGSTGELFF. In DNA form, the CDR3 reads TGTGCCAGCAGGCCGACAGGGAGCACCGGGGAGCTGTTTTTT.

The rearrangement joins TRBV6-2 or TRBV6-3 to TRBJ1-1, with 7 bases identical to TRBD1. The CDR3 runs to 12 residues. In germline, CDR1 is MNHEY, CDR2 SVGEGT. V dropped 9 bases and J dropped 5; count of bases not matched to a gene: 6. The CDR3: CASMTGWTEAFF. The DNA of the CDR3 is TGTGCCAGTATGACAGGGTGGACTGAAGCTTTCTTT.

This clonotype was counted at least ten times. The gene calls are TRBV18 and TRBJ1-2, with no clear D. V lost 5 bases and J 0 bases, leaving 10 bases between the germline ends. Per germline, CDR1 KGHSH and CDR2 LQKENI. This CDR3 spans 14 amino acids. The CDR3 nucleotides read TGTGCCAGCTCAGGCCAAGGAGCTAACTATGGCTACACCTTC. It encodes CASSGQGANYGYTF.

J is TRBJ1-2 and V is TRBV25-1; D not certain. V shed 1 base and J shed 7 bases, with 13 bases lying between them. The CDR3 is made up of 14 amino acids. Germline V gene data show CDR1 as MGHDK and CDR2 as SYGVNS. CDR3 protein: CASSESLGWGGYTF. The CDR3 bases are TGTGCCAGCAGTGAATCTCTAGGATGGGGTGGCTACACCTTC.

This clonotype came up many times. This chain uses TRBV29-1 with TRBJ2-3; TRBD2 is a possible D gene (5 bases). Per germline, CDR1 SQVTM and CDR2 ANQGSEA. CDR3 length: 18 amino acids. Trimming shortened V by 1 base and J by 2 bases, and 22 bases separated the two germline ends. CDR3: CSVEAGGRVGVVTDTQYF. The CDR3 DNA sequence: TGCAGCGTTGAAGCTGGCGGGCGGGTTGGCGTGGTCACAGATACGCAGTATTTT.

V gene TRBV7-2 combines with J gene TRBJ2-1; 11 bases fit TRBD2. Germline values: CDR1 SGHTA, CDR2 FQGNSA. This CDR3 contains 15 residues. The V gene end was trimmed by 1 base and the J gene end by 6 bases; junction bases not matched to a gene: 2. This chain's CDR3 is CASSLGTSGSNEQFF. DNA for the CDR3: TGTGCCAGCAGCTTAGGAACTAGCGGGAGCAATGAGCAGTTCTTC.

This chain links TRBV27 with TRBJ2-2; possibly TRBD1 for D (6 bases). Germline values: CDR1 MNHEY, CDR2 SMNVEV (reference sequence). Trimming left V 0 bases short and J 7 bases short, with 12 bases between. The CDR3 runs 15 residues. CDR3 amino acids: CASSLSSGAGGELFF. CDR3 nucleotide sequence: TGTGCCAGCAGTTTATCTTCAGGGGCGGGCGGGGAGCTGTTTTTT.

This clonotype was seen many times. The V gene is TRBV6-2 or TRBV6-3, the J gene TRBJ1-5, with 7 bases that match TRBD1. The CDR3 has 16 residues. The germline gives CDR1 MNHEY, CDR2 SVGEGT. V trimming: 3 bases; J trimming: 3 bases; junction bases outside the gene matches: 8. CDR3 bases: TGTGCCAGCAGTTATCGACAGGGTAGGAACAATCAGCCCCAGCATTTT. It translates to CASSYRQGRNNQPQHF.